Given below is one T cell receptor (beta chain) in context. The protocol was immunoSEQ multiplex PCR, while the TCRdb copy is restricted to in-frame clones and leaves out a portion. The sample has about 230,000 clones, nearly 90% seen once. This sample was included in a study of blood T cell repertoires in COVID-19. Study details: From the United States, Italy and Spain came samples of acute and convalescent COVID-19.

V dropped 5 bases and J dropped 1 base, with 5 bases sitting between them. The length of the CDR3 is 13 residues. From germline, CDR1 is SNHLY and CDR2 FYNNEI. Participants had their cohort set by participant-reported clinical history. Donors of Cohort 3 who recovered were those that had two negative PCRs, clearance, or symptom resolution. The sample consisted of PBMCs or T cells enriched from blood (not recorded which). V gene TRBV2 combines with J gene TRBJ2-2; unclear D gene. This receptor was taken from a man aged 30-40 years who had recovered from COVID-19. CDR3 protein: CASSRENTGELFF. The CDR3, as DNA: TGTGCCAGCAGTCGCGAGAACACCGGGGAGCTGTTTTTT.